Given below is one TCR beta chain in context. Its antigen is currently unknown. This record belongs to a study of T cells in Graves' hyperthyroidism and ophthalmopathy. Study-wide points: Separation of ophthalmopathy from stable hyperthyroidism was achieved by a 13 V-J model. The majority of expanded thyroid clonotypes above 0.001 also appeared in blood.

The germline V gene encodes CDR1 SGDLS and CDR2 YYNGEE. Trimming took off 0 bases at V and 1 base at J, with 4 bases between the two ends. The length of the CDR3 is 14 residues. In patients aged 18 to 65, hyperthyroidism was newly diagnosed, with duration under 2 months. Researchers amplified the TCR beta CDR3 regions from RNA transcripts. Carried out on the TCR CDR3, a first-round RT-PCR used the HTBI primer set. TCRdb passed the multiplex PCR reads through MiXCR, listing each CDR3 protein once. This table holds fewer than 600,000 distinct CDR3 sequences, around 15% found once. The J gene is TRBJ2-2, the V gene TRBV9, with D unclear. The sample taken for sequencing was blood. The clonotype comes from a woman under 30 with Graves' hyperthyroidism. In DNA form, the CDR3 reads TGTGCCAGCAGCGTAGCGTTGAACACCGGGGAGCTGTTTTTT. Protein sequence: CASSVALNTGELFF.